This TCR beta chain was obtained from a study of beta chain features in type 1 diabetes. Regarding the study as a whole: The study notes PCR might favor shorter templates equally in patients and controls. Individuals with type 1 diabetes displayed fewer insertions and more deletions at VDJ junctions. TCRB CDR3s were moderately but significantly shorter in Type 1 diabetes patients in all four CD4+ subsets.

Germline assignment: CDR1 SGHTA and CDR2 FQGTGA. This CDR3 has 18 residues. Unmatched junction bases numbered 18, after V lost 5 bases and J lost 2 bases. Points on this clone: Its target is not known.

Donors contributed one heparinised blood draw apiece, averaging around 100 mL. Reverse transcribing all isolated RNA meant expressed TCRB transcripts were sequenced. TCRdb's table, derived via immunoSEQ multiplex PCR, lists solely in-frame clones and lacks some. Altogether a few hundred thousand clones are present, approximately 12% being singletons, with the ten largest covering around 0.0099%. The J gene is TRBJ2-7, the V gene TRBV7-3; 7 nucleotides line up with TRBD2. The TCR sequence derives from a woman aged 18 to 35 with type 1 diabetes. Sequencing used naive CD4+ T cells from blood. The CDR3 reads CASSPYALGLVGTYEQYF. CDR3 coding DNA: TGTGCCAGCAGCCCCTACGCCCTAGGACTAGTGGGTACCTACGAGCAGTACTTC.